The source of this T cell receptor beta chain is a study of OX40 agonist ivuxolimab in advanced cancers. Overall study: Patients treated during dose escalation were battling hepatocellular carcinoma, melanoma, renal cell or head and neck cancer.

Some clones are missing from TCRdb's copy, which holds only in-frame ones; the method was immunoSEQ multiplex PCR. The sample carries some 97,000 clones, around 90% recorded once. The CDR3 runs 14 residues. Germline CDR1 is MNHEY and CDR2 is SMNVEV (reference sequence). Between the trimmed V and J ends, which lost 0 bases and 3 bases, there was a span of 7 bases. This sample comprised CD4+ or CD8+ T cells sorted from blood, obtained in a trial of the OX40 agonist ivuxolimab. This clonotype originated in an adult with an advanced solid tumor such as melanoma, head and neck, liver or kidney cancer. The rearrangement joins TRBV27 to TRBJ2-3, with D uncertain. CDR3 protein: CASSLSRITDTQYF. The CDR3 region has the DNA TGTGCCAGCAGTTTATCCCGGATTACAGATACGCAGTATTTT.